A selection of T cell receptor beta chains follows, all from one sample in a study of T-cell reconstitution after alpha-beta-depleted transplantation in children. MiXCR, applied by TCRdb to the PCR reads, yields one record per CDR3 protein. Of about 580,000 distinct CDR3 sequences in the sample, roughly a quarter were seen once. The specimen comprised PBMCs, sampled before TCRalphabeta/CD19-depleted stem cell transplant. These receptor sequences come from a boy less than two years old with Wiskott-Aldrich syndrome, due to receive a stem cell transplant. CDR3s include the opening cysteine and the closing phenylalanine or tryptophan. A D gene is named only where the DNA matches it firmly. Clone sizes are given selectively: once, few, many, or a class where the clone is expanded.

TRBV29-1	few	TRBJ1-1	TRBD1	TGCAGCGCTCACAGGGGCCGGGGCACTGAAGCTTTCTTT	CSAHRGRGTEAFF
TRBV18	.	TRBJ2-5	TRBD1	TGTGCCAGCTCACCCGAGGCAGGGGGCGCAGAGACCCAGTACTTC	CASSPEAGGAETQYF
TRBV20-1	few	TRBJ2-2	TRBD1	TGCAGTGCTATCCAGGGGGCAGGGATGTTCGCGAACACCGGGGAGCTGTTTTTT	CSAIQGAGMFANTGELFF
TRBV28	.	TRBJ2-7	.	TGTGCCAGCAGTCTTCCGGACGGGAAGCGATACTTC	CASSLPDGKRYF
TRBV4-2	.	TRBJ2-1	.	TGTGCCAGCAGCGGTCAGCGGCCCCAGGGAATGGAGCAGTTCTTC	CASSGQRPQGMEQFF
TRBV20-1	few	TRBJ2-3	TRBD1	TGCAGTGCTAGAGATGGACAGGGCACAGATACGCAGTATTTT	CSARDGQGTDTQYF
TRBV24-1	.	TRBJ2-7	.	TGTGCCACCAGTGATTTGGGTGATCCCGCCTACGAGCAGTACTTC	CATSDLGDPAYEQYF
TRBV28	.	TRBJ2-1	.	TGTGCCAGCAGTTCCCGGGCCCGTTTTCAGTTCTTC	CASSSRARFQFF
TRBV5-4	.	TRBJ1-4	TRBD1	TGTGCCAGCAGCGAGCACCGGACAGGGACGGAAAAACTGTTTTTT	CASSEHRTGTEKLFF
TRBV20-1	.	TRBJ2-7	TRBD2	TGCAGTGCGGCCGGACTAGCGGACGTGCAGTACTTC	CSAAGLADVQYF
TRBV5-1	.	TRBJ2-1	.	TGCGCCAGCAGCTTTACGGAGTACAATGAGCAGTTCTTC	CASSFTEYNEQFF
TRBV7-9	few	TRBJ1-4	TRBD1	TGTGCCAGCAGCCTCGGGACAGGGTACGAAAAACTGTTTTTT	CASSLGTGYEKLFF
TRBV28	.	TRBJ2-7	TRBD2	TGTGCCAGCAGTATTAGCGGGAGAGGGTACGAGCAGTACTTC	CASSISGRGYEQYF
TRBV29-1	.	TRBJ2-7	TRBD1	TGCAGCGTTGATATGCAGGGGGCGCGAGCGCAGTACTTC	CSVDMQGARAQYF
TRBV3-1	once	TRBJ2-7	TRBD1	TGTGCCAGCAGCCAAGAATCCACGACAGGGTCCTACGAGCAGTACTTC	CASSQESTTGSYEQYF
TRBV20-1	few	TRBJ2-5	.	TGCAGTGCTAGACAGGGGGGAGAGACCCAGTACTTC	CSARQGGETQYF
TRBV29-1	.	TRBJ2-2	TRBD1	TGCAGCGCAAGGACAGGGGAAACCGGGGAGCTGTTTTTT	CSARTGETGELFF
TRBV24-1	.	TRBJ2-5	TRBD1	TGTGCCACCAGTGAGGGGGGACAGGGGGCGCGGGAGACCCAGTACTTC	CATSEGGQGARETQYF
TRBV29-1	few	TRBJ1-2	.	TGCAGCGTTGAATTCCCAGGGGATGCCTACACCTTC	CSVEFPGDAYTF
TRBV12-3/TRBV12-4	.	TRBJ2-5	.	TGTGCCAGCAGTTTAGCGGTGACACAAGAGACCCAGTACTTC	CASSLAVTQETQYF
TRBV6-1	.	TRBJ2-7	.	TGTGCCAGCACCCTAGTAGGGAACTCCTACGAGCAGTACTTC	CASTLVGNSYEQYF
TRBV29-1	.	TRBJ2-2	.	TGCAGCGGCAAAGACAGGGGGGAGCTGTTTTTT	CSGKDRGELFF
TRBV5-6	.	TRBJ2-2	.	TGTGCCAGCAGCTTGAGGCAGGCCGCGAACACCGGGGAGCTGTTTTTT	CASSLRQAANTGELFF
TRBV6-2/TRBV6-3	.	TRBJ2-1	TRBD2	TGTGCCAGCTCCCAGGGACTAGCGGGATATGAGCAGTTCTTC	CASSQGLAGYEQFF
TRBV12-3/TRBV12-4	.	TRBJ2-2	.	TGTGCCAGCAGTTGGGGCCCTAACACCGGGGAGCTGTTTTTT	CASSWGPNTGELFF
TRBV5-5	.	TRBJ2-7	TRBD2	TGTGCCAGCAGCTTTAGGACTAGCGTCGACGAGCAGTACTTC	CASSFRTSVDEQYF
TRBV15	few	TRBJ2-1	TRBD1	TGTGCCACCACCCCAGGGGGTAGGGCAGGGATTTTTAGCTATGAGCAGTTCTTC	CATTPGGRAGIFSYEQFF
TRBV20-1	.	TRBJ1-2	.	TGCAGTGCTATGCCAACTGGGGCGAAAACTGGTCTGTATGGCTACACCTTC	CSAMPTGAKTGLYGYTF
TRBV19	few	TRBJ2-1	.	TGTGCCAGTAGTATGAACGACGGTGAGCAGTTCTTC	CASSMNDGEQFF
TRBV20-1	.	TRBJ2-7	TRBD1	TGCAGTGCTAGCGGATCGTGGACAGGGTCCGGCGAGCAGTACTTC	CSASGSWTGSGEQYF
TRBV28	few	TRBJ2-7	.	TGTGCCAGCACGTTCGAGGGATCCTACGAGCAGTACTTC	CASTFEGSYEQYF
TRBV7-2	.	TRBJ2-3	.	TGTGCCAGCAGCTTAGTTCGTGGCGGACGCACAGATACGCAGTATTTT	CASSLVRGGRTDTQYF
TRBV4-1	.	TRBJ2-7	.	TGCGCCAGCAGCCAAGGTCATACTAGCCGCGAGCAGTACTTC	CASSQGHTSREQYF
TRBV27	few	TRBJ2-3	.	TGTGCCAGCAGTTTTCCGGGCCGAGGGAATACGCAGTATTTT	CASSFPGRGNTQYF
TRBV27	few	TRBJ2-1	TRBD2	TGTGCCAGCACCCCTAGGAGCGGGAGTAGGAATGAGCAGTTCTTC	CASTPRSGSRNEQFF
TRBV28	.	TRBJ1-4	TRBD1	TGTGCCAGCAGTTTTGGGGGATTGACAGGGGGTGAAAAACTGTTTTTT	CASSFGGLTGGEKLFF
TRBV20-1	few	TRBJ2-1	.	TGCAGTGCTAGAGATTACGGGAGCTACAATGAGCAGTTCTTC	CSARDYGSYNEQFF
TRBV5-1	.	TRBJ2-2	.	TGCGCCAGCAGTCCGAGTTCAAAGGGGGAGCTGTTTTTT	CASSPSSKGELFF